This TCR beta chain was documented in a study of blood T cells in healthy people across ages. It was with a sample-barcoded 5' primer and a J-beta primer mix that a second PCR of roughly 7 to 12 cycles was run. TCRdb itself ran the 5' RACE reads through MiXCR, one entry per CDR3 protein. The data show 1.5 million to 2 million distinct CDR3 sequences, with around 50% seen just once and approximately 2.1% held by the top ten. Germline loops: CDR1 DFQATT, CDR2 SNEGSKA (reference sequence). The CDR3 is 14 residues long. This receptor was identified in a woman in her forties in good health. Sequences were obtained from blood. This chain uses TRBV20-1 with TRBJ2-5, with D perhaps TRBD1 or TRBD2 (5 bases each). The end of the DNA fits TRBJ2-7 better, so the J call may be wrong. The CDR3 is CSARAWDGHYEQYF. The CDR3 DNA sequence: TGCAGTGCTAGAGCTTGGGACGGACACTACGAGCAGTACTTC.